This T cell receptor (beta chain) was found in a study of shared clonotypes between healthy human individuals. Donors, healthy HIV-negative adults, lacked recent acute infections or vaccinations. General study points: An anticipated effect of sequencing depth on clonotype sharing among donors was recognized. Only a few donors were included, so the genetic and exposure-history diversity represented was limited. The generation probabilities recorded for non-shared clonotypes fell below those of clonotypes shared by all four donors.

V gave up 4 bases and J gave up 2 bases, with 8 bases separating them. The CDR3 has 13 residues. Germline CDR1 reads MNHEY; CDR2 reads SVGAGI. Sequenced by immunoSEQ multiplex PCR; TCRdb stores in-frame clones only, minus some. This sample yields over 2 million clones, of which 90% to 95% are seen a single time; roughly 0.13% belongs to the top ten. About this clone itself: Its antigen remains unknown.

Sequenced: naive CD4+ T cells sorted from blood. Subset meaning: CD45RA+ positively selected. This chain joins TRBV6-5 and TRBJ1-2; no reliable D call. The sequence was collected from a man aged 18 to 30 in good health. The CDR3 reads CASSLARNYGYTF. In nucleotides, the CDR3 is TGTGCCAGCAGTTTGGCCAGAAACTATGGCTACACCTTC.